Presented here are 13 T cell receptor beta chains from one specimen sequenced in a study of regulatory T cells in long-lasting Graves disease. Both iRepertoire HTBI primers and Arm-PCR of CDR3 regions were used to build the TCR beta libraries. TCRdb re-called the multiplex PCR reads through MiXCR, storing one row per CDR3 protein. The repertoire has roughly 400,000 distinct CDR3 sequences, about 21% of them found once; the top ten carry roughly an eighth. Time point denoted: persistent/refractory GD, antithyroid drugs over 5 years with positive TRAb. The TCR library was made from RNA extracted from PBMCs. The sequences come from peripheral blood mononuclear cells (PBMCs), collected when the disease was refractory, from a patient treated with antithyroid drugs. These receptors originate from a female donor with Graves disease.

The table lists this clonotype with a few counts. The chain uses TRBV20-1 and TRBJ1-6, with D hard to call. Germline CDR1 and CDR2: DFQATT and SNEGSKA (reference sequence). The CDR3 extends over 18 amino acids. Trimming took off 0 bases at V and 0 bases at J, with 15 bases between the two ends. CDR3 sequence (DNA): TGCAGTGCTAGAGAGCGGCGTGACGTGAGCTCCTATAATTCACCCCTCCACTTT. Protein: CSARERRDVSSYNSPLHF.

At least ten counts were recorded for this clonotype. The CDR3 DNA sequence: TGTGCCAGTAGTATAAGTGGGACGAGTGAAGCTTTCTTT. It yields the protein CASSISGTSEAFF. V usage is TRBV19 and J usage is TRBJ1-1; maybe TRBD1 (5 bases). This CDR3 is built from 13 residues. Germline loops: CDR1 LNHDA, CDR2 SQIVND (reference sequence). The V end lost 2 bases, the J end lost 7 bases, and 11 bases lay between the germline ends. Variable domain in full (rest from reference TRBV19 and TRBJ1-1): DGGITQSPKYLFRKEGQNVTLSCEQNLNHDAMYWYRQDPGQGLRLIYYSQIVNDFQKGDIAEGYSVSREKKESFPLTVTSAQKNPTAFYLCASSISGTSEAFFGQGTRLTVV.

As to this clonotype: This may stem from a read error, because a much larger clone lies one nucleotide away. This sequence joins TRBV7-9 and TRBJ2-7, with a tentative D call TRBD2 (6 bases). The CDR3 is 13 amino acids. Trimming shortened V by 8 bases and J by 2 bases, and 13 bases separated the two germline ends. Looked up from germline, CDR1 is SEHNR and CDR2 is FQNEAQ (reference sequence). The CDR3 nucleotides read TGTGCCAGCGGCGTCGGACTAACCTACGAGCAGTACTTC. This gives the protein CASGVGLTYEQYF.

This clonotype was counted many times. The V and J genes are TRBV2 and TRBJ2-5, with 14 bases lining up with TRBD2. Germline loops: CDR1 SNHLY, CDR2 FYNNEI. After removal of 9 bases from V and 4 bases from J, the junction contained 10 bases not matched to a gene. The length of the CDR3 is 16 residues. This CDR3 is CASGGLAGGEGETQYF. The CDR3 DNA sequence: TGTGCCAGTGGAGGACTAGCGGGAGGAGAAGGAGAGACCCAGTACTTC.

The chain recombines TRBV28 with TRBJ2-7; 8 positions agree with TRBD1. CDR3 length equals 13 residues. The V gene's germline CDR1 is MDHEN and CDR2 SYDVKM. Trimming at V came to 7 bases and at J to 3 bases, leaving 5 bases not matched to a gene. CDR3 nucleotide sequence: TGTGCCAGCATCGACAGGGGTAGCTACGAGCAGTACTTC. This translates into CASIDRGSYEQYF.

This clonotype showed up just a few times. This chain connects TRBV7-9 to TRBJ1-4; no clear D. There are 15 residues in the CDR3. From germline, CDR1 is SEHNR and CDR2 FQNEAQ (reference sequence). V was clipped by 5 bases and J by 7 bases, with 17 bases between them. The CDR3 protein is CASSPSVGLSEKLFF. CDR3 bases: TGTGCCAGCAGCCCCTCGGTCGGATTAAGTGAAAAACTGTTTTTT.

This chain links TRBV30 with TRBJ2-7; D gene unclear. The CDR3 covers 14 residues. V lost 0 bases and J lost 0, with 9 bases in between. Germline V gives CDR1 GTSNPN, CDR2 SVGIG (reference sequence). The CDR3 is CAWSVQSSSYEQYF. CDR3 in DNA: TGTGCCTGGAGTGTACAGTCTTCCTCCTACGAGCAGTACTTC.

This clonotype was seen ten or more times. The chain carries TRBV27 and TRBJ2-1, with 8 bases aligning to TRBD2. CDR3 length equals 15 residues. Trimming took 3 bases from V and 6 from J; bases not matched to a gene: 7. Germline V gives CDR1 MNHEY, CDR2 SMNVEV (reference sequence). DNA for the CDR3: TGTGCCAGCAGTTTCGGGACTAGTCCAATCAATGAGCAGTTCTTC. As protein: CASSFGTSPINEQFF.

This clonotype showed up many times. V usage is TRBV27 and J usage is TRBJ1-1; TRBD1 agrees at 11 bases. V shed 4 bases, J shed 4 bases, and the junction held 8 bases outside the gene matches. The CDR3 is made up of 16 amino acids. The germline CDR1 and CDR2 sequences are MNHEY and SMNVEV (reference sequence). In nucleotides, the CDR3 is TGTGCCAGCAGTTCTGGACAGGGGGCGCCGGGCACTGAAGCTTTCTTT. It is translated as CASSSGQGAPGTEAFF.

The chain employs TRBV12-3 or TRBV12-4 and TRBJ2-7, with unresolved D. V dropped 3 bases and J dropped 3 bases, with 9 bases sitting between them. This CDR3 has 13 amino acids. The CDR3 sequence is CASSFQSRYEQYF. In DNA form, the CDR3 reads TGTGCCAGCAGTTTCCAGTCACGCTACGAGCAGTACTTC.

This clonotype was observed a handful of times. The chain has TRBV15 and TRBJ2-4; 9 bases are a match to TRBD2. CDR1 is LNHNV and CDR2 is YYDKDF in the germline V gene (reference sequence). V lost 0 bases, J lost 16 bases, and 7 bases stayed unmatched. The CDR3 sequence is 13 residues long. CDR3 coding DNA: TGTGCCACCAGCAGAGAGAGCGGGAGGTCCTGTTACTTC. Its protein is CATSRESGRSCYF.

This clonotype was counted many times. This chain links TRBV19 with TRBJ1-2; D unclear. V was shortened by 3 bases and J by 4 bases, with 6 bases between the two germline ends. This CDR3 has 12 amino acids. Germline V CDR1 and CDR2: LNHDA, SQIVND (reference sequence). The CDR3 nucleotides read TGTGCCAGTAGTATGATTGGCTATGGCTACACCTTC. Encoded protein: CASSMIGYGYTF.

This clonotype was seen many times. The V gene is TRBV11-2, the J gene TRBJ2-2, with D possibly being TRBD2 (5 bases). Germline V gene lookup returns CDR1 SGHAT and CDR2 FQNNGV. This CDR3 has 14 amino acids. V shed 5 bases and J shed 5 bases, with 12 bases lying between them. CDR3 nucleotide sequence: TGTGCCAGCAGCCCACGGACTGGGACCGGGGAGCTGTTTTTT. Protein product: CASSPRTGTGELFF.